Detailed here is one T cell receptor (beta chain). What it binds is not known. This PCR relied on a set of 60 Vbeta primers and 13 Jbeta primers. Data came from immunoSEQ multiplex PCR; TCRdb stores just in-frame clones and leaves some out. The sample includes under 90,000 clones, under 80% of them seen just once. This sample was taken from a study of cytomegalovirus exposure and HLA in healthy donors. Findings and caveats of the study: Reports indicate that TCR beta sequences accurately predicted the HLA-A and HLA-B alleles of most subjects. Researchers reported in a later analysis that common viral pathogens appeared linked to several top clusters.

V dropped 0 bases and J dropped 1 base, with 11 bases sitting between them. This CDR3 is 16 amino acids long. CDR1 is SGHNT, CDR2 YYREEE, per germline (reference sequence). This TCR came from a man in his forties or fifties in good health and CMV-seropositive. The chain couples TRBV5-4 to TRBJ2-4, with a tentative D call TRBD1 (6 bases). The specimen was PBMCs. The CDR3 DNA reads TGTGCCAGCAGCTTGGGCGGACAGAGGGCCAAAAACATTCAGTACTTC. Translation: CASSLGGQRAKNIQYF.